This entry describes one T cell receptor beta chain. Its antigen is unidentified. Clones were sequenced by immunoSEQ multiplex PCR, and TCRdb holds only the in-frame ones, with some missing. The data contain some 3,000 clones, more than 25% of them singletons. Lung adjacent to the tumor, free of atypia, was sampled at least 2 cm from its margin. This record belongs to a study of T cells in localized non-small cell lung cancer. The V end was cut by 8 bases, the J end by 1 base, with 16 bases between. Germline values: CDR1 SGHNT, CDR2 YENEEA. The CDR3 is made up of 15 amino acids. Findings and caveats of the study: The greatest T cell clonality was found in uninvolved adjacent lung (higher than in tumor). Adjacent lung was found to contain a median roughly 60 of the top 100 tumor clones. Sequence data derive from only one tumor region, so heterogeneity remains possible.

The receptor comes from a female donor aged 60 or older with stage I squamous cell lung carcinoma. The chain couples TRBV11-3 to TRBJ2-3; D tentatively fits TRBD1 or TRBD2 (6 bases each). The sample in question was normal lung tissue next to the tumor, obtained before any cancer treatment. CDR3 DNA sequence: TGTGCCAGCTCTATGAGGGGGGCCGGCACAGATACGCAGTATTTT. It codes for CASSMRGAGTDTQYF.